This T cell receptor (beta chain) was recovered during a study of long-term antiretroviral therapy in people with HIV. Across the whole study: The 2015 immediate-ART recommendation came about a decade after the earliest samples. The study, taken as a whole, reports: Gathering of blood took place between 2004 and 2017, possibly under older ART regimens.

Investigators performed immunoSEQ version v3.0 at survey level. The data were produced by immunoSEQ multiplex PCR, yet TCRdb's version contains in-frame clones alone and is incomplete. The sample records about 27,000 clones, 70% to 85% being singletons. Trimming shortened V by 6 bases and J by 3 bases, and 14 bases separated the two germline ends. CDR1 and CDR2 from the germline V gene are KGHSH and LQKENI. This CDR3 contains 14 residues. For this clone: What it binds is not known.

Participants with HIV, all of them, were treated in the United States. Cryopreserved PBMC samples of about 0.9-10 million cells were used for DNA extraction. The sample consisted of unsorted PBMCs, taken 0.8 years before starting antiretroviral therapy. The receptor comes from a young man with HIV. This sequence joins TRBV18 and TRBJ1-1; unclear D gene. The CDR3 DNA follows: TGTGCCAGCTCCCTGATTCAACGGGACACTGAAGCTTTCTTT. Translation: CASSLIQRDTEAFF.